Sequencing of this T cell receptor beta chain was carried out in a study of metastatic and nonmetastatic thyroid tumors. Study details: Across peripheral blood and tumor or nodule tissue samples taken from malignant and benign thyroid patients, the repertoires were compared with one another. Points from the study as a whole: Compared with benign nodules, malignant thyroid tumors were reported to have significantly higher TCR beta diversity in both blood and tumor.

V lost 2 bases and J 4 bases, leaving 5 bases between the germline ends. The CDR3 is 13 residues long. Germline loops: CDR1 MNHEY, CDR2 SMNVEV (reference sequence). This clone was picked up many times. Antigen specificity is unknown. Source study methods: The distant-metastasis classifier for papillary thyroid cancer was built from CDR3 differences across clinicopathological groups. TCRdb reassembled clones from the PCR reads with MiXCR. The authors' filters were not applied to this entry. Among about 70,000 clones, 18% were seen once, and the ten largest hold roughly 12%. Thyroid surgery took place with no prior treatment in any patient.

The V call is TRBV27, the J call TRBJ2-2; D assignment may be TRBD1 or TRBD2 (5 bases each). The receptor's source is a female donor with papillary thyroid cancer or a benign thyroid nodule (not recorded which). Some clones in this sample may be carry-over from other donors' samples. Sequenced material: blood. The CDR3 DNA is TGTGCCAGCAGTTTAGGGGGCACCGGGGAGCTGTTTTTT. It yields the protein CASSLGGTGELFF.